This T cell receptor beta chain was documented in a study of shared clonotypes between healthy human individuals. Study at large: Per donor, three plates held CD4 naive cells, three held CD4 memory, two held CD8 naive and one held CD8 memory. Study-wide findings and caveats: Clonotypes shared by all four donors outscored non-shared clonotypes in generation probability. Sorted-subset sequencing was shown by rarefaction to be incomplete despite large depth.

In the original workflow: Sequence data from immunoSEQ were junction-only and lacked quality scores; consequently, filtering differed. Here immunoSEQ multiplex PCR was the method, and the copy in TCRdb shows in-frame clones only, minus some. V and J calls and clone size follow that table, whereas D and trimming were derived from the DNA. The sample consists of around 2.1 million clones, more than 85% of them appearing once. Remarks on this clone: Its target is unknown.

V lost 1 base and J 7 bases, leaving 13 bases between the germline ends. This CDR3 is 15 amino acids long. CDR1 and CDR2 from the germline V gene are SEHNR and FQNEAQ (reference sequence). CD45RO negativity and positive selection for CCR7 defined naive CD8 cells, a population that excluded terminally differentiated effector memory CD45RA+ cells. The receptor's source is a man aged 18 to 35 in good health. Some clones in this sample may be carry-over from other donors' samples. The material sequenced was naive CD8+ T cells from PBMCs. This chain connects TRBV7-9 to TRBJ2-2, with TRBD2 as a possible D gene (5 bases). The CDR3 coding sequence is TGTGCCAGCAGCTTAGATCGTCGGGGTGGCGGGGAGCTGTTTTTT. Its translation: CASSLDRRGGGELFF.